A single sample is the source of the 20 T cell receptor beta chains below, sequenced in a study of cytomegalovirus exposure and HLA in healthy donors. A multiplex PCR was run with 60 Vbeta primers and 13 Jbeta primers. Assay: immunoSEQ multiplex PCR; the TCRdb copy retains only in-frame clones and omits some. The sample holds 100,000 to 150,000 clones, about 79% seen once. Sequencing was performed on PBMCs. The receptors originated from a middle-aged man in good health and CMV-seronegative.

The chain uses TRBV7-8 and TRBJ1-5; TRBD1 matches at 8 bases. Looked up from germline, CDR1 is SGHVS and CDR2 is FQNEAQ. Losses at the gene ends were 5 bases for V and 0 bases for J; bases not matched to a gene: 9. CDR3 length: 17 residues. The DNA of the CDR3 is TGTGCCAGCAGCCTAGGGACAGGCCATGGTAGCAATCAGCCCCAGCATTTT. This codes for CASSLGTGHGSNQPQHF.

The V and J genes are TRBV29-1 and TRBJ1-1; no clear D. V was shortened by 4 bases and J by 0 bases, with 12 bases between the two germline ends. This CDR3 is built from 14 residues. The germline gives CDR1 SQVTM, CDR2 ANQGSEA. CDR3 nucleotides: TGCAGCGTTGCCCCCCTGGCCATGAACACTGAAGCTTTCTTT. It yields the protein CSVAPLAMNTEAFF.

The chain carries TRBV10-3 and TRBJ2-7, with D tentatively TRBD2 (5 bases). Trimming shortened V by 4 bases and J by 4 bases, and 11 bases separated the two germline ends. The CDR3 extends over 13 amino acids. CDR1 is ENHRY, CDR2 SYGVKD, per germline. The CDR3 region is CAISVLGSYEQYF. The CDR3 DNA reads TGTGCCATCAGTGTACTAGGAAGTTACGAGCAGTACTTC.

The chain has TRBV7-9 and TRBJ2-1, with 9 nucleotides matching TRBD2. This CDR3 has 15 amino acids. Trimming took 4 bases from V and 6 from J; bases not matched to a gene: 7. Germline CDR1 is SEHNR and CDR2 is FQNEAQ (reference sequence). The CDR3 is CASSSSGTAFNEQFF. CDR3 bases: TGTGCCAGCAGCTCTAGCGGGACGGCGTTCAATGAGCAGTTCTTC.

V is TRBV30 and J is TRBJ2-5; D remains ambiguous. Germline lookup yields CDR1 GTSNPN and CDR2 SVGIG (reference sequence). The CDR3 sequence is 11 residues long. Trimming removed 2 bases from V and 5 bases from J, with 6 bases in between. In DNA, the CDR3 is TGTGCCTGGAGTCACGGTGAGACCCAGTACTTC. This sequence encodes CAWSHGETQYF.

This chain uses TRBV10-1 with TRBJ2-4; D possibly corresponds to TRBD2 (6 bases). This CDR3 has 14 residues. The V gene's germline CDR1 is WNHNN and CDR2 SYGVQD (reference sequence). V lost 7 bases and J lost 5, with 15 bases in between. The CDR3 protein is CASMRDSGENIQYF. The CDR3 DNA reads as TGCGCCAGCATGCGGGACTCCGGAGAAAACATTCAGTACTTC.

The chain recombines TRBV21-1 with TRBJ1-2; the table assigns TRBD1, which was not confirmed against the DNA. TRBV21-1 is recorded as a pseudogene. This CDR3 contains 14 residues. The CDR3 sequence is CASSWASETGGYTF. Written as DNA, the CDR3 is TGTGCCAGCAGTTGGGCCTCTGAGACAGGTGGCTACACCTTC.

CDR3 coding DNA: TGTGCCAGCAGCCAACAGGGATTATACGAAAAACTGTTTTTT. This codes for CASSQQGLYEKLFF. This chain uses TRBV7-8 with TRBJ1-4, with a possible D match to TRBD1 (6 bases). Germline V gives CDR1 SGHVS, CDR2 FQNEAQ. The CDR3 totals 14 residues. V was trimmed by 5 bases and J by 8 bases, leaving 15 bases between them.

The chain uses TRBV2 and TRBJ1-6, with 9 bases lining up with TRBD1. After removal of 3 bases from V and 6 bases from J, the junction contained 3 bases not matched to a gene. This CDR3 has 15 residues. From germline, CDR1 is SNHLY and CDR2 FYNNEI. The CDR3 nucleotides are TGTGCCAGCAGTGATGTGGACAGGGGTAATTCACCCCTCCACTTT. It specifies CASSDVDRGNSPLHF.

V gene TRBV2 combines with J gene TRBJ2-7, with TRBD1 matching 10 bases. The CDR3 covers 15 residues. V was clipped by 6 bases and J by 11 bases; unmatched bases: 16. The germline V gene has CDR1 SNHLY and CDR2 FYNNEI. The DNA for the CDR3 is TGTGCCAGCAGACTTGGGACAGGGGCGACCCAGGGGGAGTACTTC. Translation: CASRLGTGATQGEYF.

This clone was seen just once. The V call is TRBV27, the J call TRBJ2-5, with 7 bases matching TRBD2. Trimming removed 5 bases from V and 4 bases from J; junction bases left unmatched: 10. CDR1 and CDR2 from the germline V gene are MNHEY and SMNVEV (reference sequence). There are 15 residues in the CDR3. The CDR3 DNA is TGTGCCAGCAGTCCCCTGACGGGGGGTGGAGAGACCCAGTACTTC. Translation gives CASSPLTGGGETQYF.

This rearrangement joins TRBV19 to TRBJ2-6, with a possible D match to TRBD1 (5 bases). The V gene lost 7 bases and the J gene lost 7 bases, with 14 bases spanning the gap. This CDR3 has 14 residues. CDR1 LNHDA and CDR2 SQIVND come from the germline V gene (reference sequence). The CDR3 sequence: CASKPLGPANVLTF. In DNA form, the CDR3 reads TGTGCCAGTAAACCCCTGGGGCCCGCCAACGTCCTGACTTTC.

The chain joins TRBV19 to TRBJ1-5, with a tentative D call TRBD1 (5 bases). V lost 9 bases and J lost 0, with 21 bases in between. There are 17 residues in the CDR3. The germline V gene encodes CDR1 LNHDA and CDR2 SQIVND (reference sequence). The CDR3 reads CARTRLPTGDSNQPQHF. The CDR3 DNA follows: TGTGCCAGGACCAGGTTACCCACGGGGGATAGCAATCAGCCCCAGCATTTT. Drawing the rest from reference TRBV19 and TRBJ1-5, the complete variable domain is DGGITQSPKYLFRKEGQNVTLSCEQNLNHDAMYWYRQDPGQGLRLIYYSQIVNDFQKGDIAEGYSVSREKKESFPLTVTSAQKNPTAFYLCARTRLPTGDSNQPQHFGDGTRLSIL.

This rearrangement joins TRBV6-1 to TRBJ1-2, with TRBD1 as a possible D gene (5 bases). This CDR3 has 13 residues. Germline loops: CDR1 MNHNS, CDR2 SASEGT. The V end was cut by 1 base, the J end by 7 bases, with 10 bases between. The CDR3 DNA sequence: TGTGCCAGCAGTGAAGGGGGCTACTCTGGCTACACCTTC. Protein sequence: CASSEGGYSGYTF.

The chain carries TRBV6-1 and TRBJ1-1, with D perhaps TRBD1 (5 bases). Trimming cost V 11 bases and J 0 bases, with 13 bases left between them. The CDR3 loop spans 13 amino acids. Germline V gives CDR1 MNHNS, CDR2 SASEGT. CDR3 nucleotides: TGTGCCTTTCGGACACTGATGAACACTGAAGCTTTCTTT. Protein: CAFRTLMNTEAFF.

The V gene is TRBV9, the J gene TRBJ1-1; 10 bases are a match to TRBD1. This CDR3 region has 18 residues. Germline V gene sequence: CDR1 SGDLS, CDR2 YYNGEE. V shed 0 bases, J shed 0 bases, and the junction held 8 bases outside the gene matches. The CDR3 sequence: CASSVDLPGQGMNTEAFF. DNA of the CDR3: TGTGCCAGCAGCGTAGATCTCCCGGGACAGGGGATGAACACTGAAGCTTTCTTT.

The chain has TRBV9 and TRBJ2-2, with 11 bases identical to TRBD2. The J segment lost 4 bases and the V segment lost 0 bases, leaving 11 bases of the junction unmatched. CDR1 is SGDLS, CDR2 YYNGEE, per germline. CDR3 size: 19 residues. CDR3 region: CASSVARQIAGGPTGELFF. Here the CDR3 DNA reads TGTGCCAGCAGCGTAGCCCGACAGATAGCGGGGGGGCCCACCGGGGAGCTGTTTTTT. Supplemented by reference TRBV9 and TRBJ2-2, the full variable domain reads DSGVTQTPKHLITATGQRVTLRCSPRSGDLSVYWYQQSLDQGLQFLIQYYNGEERAKGNILERFSAQQFPDLHSELNLSSLELGDSALYFCASSVARQIAGGPTGELFFGEGSRLTVL.

This clone has more than one count but fewer than ten. The rearrangement joins TRBV6-5 to TRBJ2-3; D is possibly TRBD2 (5 bases). Looked up from germline, CDR1 is MNHEY and CDR2 is SVGAGI. V was cut by 7 bases and J by 2 bases, with 13 bases left in between. This CDR3 has 14 amino acids. CDR3 nucleotide sequence: TGTGCCAGCAAAGACTTTAGCGACACAGATACGCAGTATTTT. It translates to CASKDFSDTDTQYF.

The chain employs TRBV5-4 and TRBJ1-2; TRBD1 agrees at 10 bases. V trimming: 4 bases; J trimming: 5 bases; junction bases outside the gene matches: 5. The CDR3 totals 14 residues. CDR1 SGHNT and CDR2 YYREEE come from the germline V gene (reference sequence). CDR3 amino acids: CASSPRGQGYGYTF. The CDR3 bases are TGTGCCAGCAGCCCCAGGGGACAGGGGTATGGCTACACCTTC.

The rearrangement joins TRBV6-1 to TRBJ2-7; 7 bases map to TRBD1. Per germline, CDR1 MNHNS and CDR2 SASEGT. The CDR3 spans 13 residues. J lost 2 bases, V lost 8 bases, and 6 bases had no gene match. The CDR3 reads CASCPGQTYEQYV. CDR3 sequence (DNA): TGTGCCAGCTGCCCGGGACAGACCTACGAGCAGTACGTC.